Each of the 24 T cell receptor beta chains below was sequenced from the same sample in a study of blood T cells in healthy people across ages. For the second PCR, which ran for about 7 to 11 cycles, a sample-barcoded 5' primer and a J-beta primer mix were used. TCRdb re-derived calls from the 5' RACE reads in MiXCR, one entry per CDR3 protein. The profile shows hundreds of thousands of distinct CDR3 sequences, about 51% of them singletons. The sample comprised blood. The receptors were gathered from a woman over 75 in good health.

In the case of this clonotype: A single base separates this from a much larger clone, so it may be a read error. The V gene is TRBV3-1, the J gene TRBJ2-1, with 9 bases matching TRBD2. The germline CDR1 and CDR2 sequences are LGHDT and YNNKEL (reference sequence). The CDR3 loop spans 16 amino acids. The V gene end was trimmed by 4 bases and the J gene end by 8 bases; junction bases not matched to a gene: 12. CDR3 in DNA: TGTGCCAGCAGCCCCCAATTGGGTAGCGGGGGCGATGAGCAGTTCTTC. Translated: CASSPQLGSGGDEQFF.

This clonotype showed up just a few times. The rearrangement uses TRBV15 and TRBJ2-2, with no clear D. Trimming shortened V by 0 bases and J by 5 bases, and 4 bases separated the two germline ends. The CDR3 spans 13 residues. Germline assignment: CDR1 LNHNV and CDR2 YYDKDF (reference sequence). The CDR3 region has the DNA TGTGCCACCAGCAGAGAAGGGACCGGGGAGCTGTTTTTT. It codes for CATSREGTGELFF.

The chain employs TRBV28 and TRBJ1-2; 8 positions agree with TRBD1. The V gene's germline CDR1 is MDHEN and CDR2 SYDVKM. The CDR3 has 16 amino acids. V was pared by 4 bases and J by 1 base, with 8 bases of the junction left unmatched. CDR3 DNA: TGTGCCAGCAGTTCATACCAGGGGGCTATTAACTATGGCTACACCTTC. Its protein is CASSSYQGAINYGYTF.

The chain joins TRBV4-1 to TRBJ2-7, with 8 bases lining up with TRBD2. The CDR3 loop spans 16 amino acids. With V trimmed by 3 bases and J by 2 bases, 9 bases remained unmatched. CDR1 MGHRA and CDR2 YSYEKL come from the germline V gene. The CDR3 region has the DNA TGCGCCAGCAGCCAGGAGAGGTCGGGGGGGGCCTACGAGCAGTACTTC. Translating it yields CASSQERSGGAYEQYF.

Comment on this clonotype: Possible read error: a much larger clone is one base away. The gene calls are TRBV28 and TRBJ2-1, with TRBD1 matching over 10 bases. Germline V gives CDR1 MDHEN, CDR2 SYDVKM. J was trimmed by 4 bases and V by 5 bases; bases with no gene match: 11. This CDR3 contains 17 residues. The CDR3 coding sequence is TGTGCCAGCAGTACCACGACAGGGGGCCGTGCGTACAATGAGCAGTTCTTC. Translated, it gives CASSTTTGGRAYNEQFF.

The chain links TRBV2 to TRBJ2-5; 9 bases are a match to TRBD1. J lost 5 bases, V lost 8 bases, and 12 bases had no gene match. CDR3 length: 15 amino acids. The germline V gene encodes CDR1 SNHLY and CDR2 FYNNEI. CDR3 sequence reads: CASYGMGQGGETQYF. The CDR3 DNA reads TGTGCCAGCTACGGAATGGGACAGGGTGGGGAGACCCAGTACTTC.

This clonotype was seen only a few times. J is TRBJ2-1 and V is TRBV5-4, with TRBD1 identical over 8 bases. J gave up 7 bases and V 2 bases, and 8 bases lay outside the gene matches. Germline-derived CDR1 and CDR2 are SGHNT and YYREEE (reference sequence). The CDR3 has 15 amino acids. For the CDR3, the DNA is TGTGCCAGCAGCTTCTGGGACAGGCGAGAGAATGAGCAGTTCTTC. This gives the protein CASSFWDRRENEQFF.

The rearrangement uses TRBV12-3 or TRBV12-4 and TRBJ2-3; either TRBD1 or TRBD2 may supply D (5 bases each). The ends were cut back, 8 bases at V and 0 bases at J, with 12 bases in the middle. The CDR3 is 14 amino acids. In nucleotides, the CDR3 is TGTGCCAGCGTTGGGGGAACTAGCACAGATACGCAGTATTTT. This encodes CASVGGTSTDTQYF.

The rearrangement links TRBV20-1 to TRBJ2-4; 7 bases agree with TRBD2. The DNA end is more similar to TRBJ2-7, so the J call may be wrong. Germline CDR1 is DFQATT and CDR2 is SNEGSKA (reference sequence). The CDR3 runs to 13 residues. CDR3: CSAKSSGAYEQYF. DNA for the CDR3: TGCAGTGCTAAATCTAGCGGAGCTTACGAGCAGTACTTC.

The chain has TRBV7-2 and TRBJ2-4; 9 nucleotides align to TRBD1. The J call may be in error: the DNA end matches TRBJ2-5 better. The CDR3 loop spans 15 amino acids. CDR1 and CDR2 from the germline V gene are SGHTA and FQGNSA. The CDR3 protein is CASSPATTGGKTQYF. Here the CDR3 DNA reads TGTGCCAGCAGCCCCGCGACGACAGGGGGAAAGACCCAGTACTTC.

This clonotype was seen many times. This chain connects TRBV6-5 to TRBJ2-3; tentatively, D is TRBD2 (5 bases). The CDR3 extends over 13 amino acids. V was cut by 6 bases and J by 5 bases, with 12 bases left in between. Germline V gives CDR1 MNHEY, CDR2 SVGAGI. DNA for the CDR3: TGTGCCAGCAGGATCCGTCGGGAAGATACGCAGTATTTT. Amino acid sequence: CASRIRREDTQYF.

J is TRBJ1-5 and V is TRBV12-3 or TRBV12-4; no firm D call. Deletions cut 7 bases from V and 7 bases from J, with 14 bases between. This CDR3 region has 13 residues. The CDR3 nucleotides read TGTGCCAGCAAACCCCGGGAGGGACAGCCCCAGCATTTT. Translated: CASKPREGQPQHF.

CDR3 nucleotide sequence: TGTGCCATCAGTCCCCAGGGGTCAGGGCGCCCATCCGAGCAGTACTTC. Protein product: CAISPQGSGRPSEQYF. V and J are TRBV10-3 and TRBJ2-5, with TRBD1 as a possible D gene (6 bases). Gene TRBJ2-7 matches the end of the DNA better, so the J call may be wrong. Germline CDR1 ENHRY, CDR2 SYGVKD. The CDR3 sequence is 16 residues long.

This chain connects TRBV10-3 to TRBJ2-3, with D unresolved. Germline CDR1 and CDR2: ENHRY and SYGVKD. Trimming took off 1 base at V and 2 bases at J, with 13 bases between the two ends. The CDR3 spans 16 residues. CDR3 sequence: CAISELGGGTTDTQYF. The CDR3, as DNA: TGTGCCATCAGTGAGTTGGGTGGCGGAACCACAGATACGCAGTATTTT.

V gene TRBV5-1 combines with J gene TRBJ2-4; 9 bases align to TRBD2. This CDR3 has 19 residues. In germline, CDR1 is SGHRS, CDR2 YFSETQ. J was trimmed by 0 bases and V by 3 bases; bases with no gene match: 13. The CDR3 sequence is CASSYEISTSGLAKNIQYF. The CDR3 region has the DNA TGCGCCAGCAGCTACGAAATTTCGACTAGCGGCTTAGCCAAAAACATTCAGTACTTC.

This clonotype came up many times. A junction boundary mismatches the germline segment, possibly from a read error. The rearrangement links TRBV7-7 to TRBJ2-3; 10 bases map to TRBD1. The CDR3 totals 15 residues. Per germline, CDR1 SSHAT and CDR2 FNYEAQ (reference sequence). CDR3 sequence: CASSRTGGSTDTQYF. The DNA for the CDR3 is TGTGCTAGCAGCCGGACAGGGGGAAGCACAGATACGCAGTATTTT. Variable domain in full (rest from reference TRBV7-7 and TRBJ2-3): GAGVSQSPRYKVTKRGQDVTLRCDPISSHATLYWYQQALGQGPEFLTYFNYEAQPDKSGLPSDRFSAERPEGSISTLTIQRTEQRDSAMYRCASSRTGGSTDTQYFGPGTRLTVL.

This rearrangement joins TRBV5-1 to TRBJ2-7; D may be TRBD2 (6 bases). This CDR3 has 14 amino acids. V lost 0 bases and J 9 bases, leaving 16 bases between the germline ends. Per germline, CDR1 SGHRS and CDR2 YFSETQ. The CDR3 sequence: CASSLGPSERGQYF. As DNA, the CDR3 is TGCGCCAGCAGCTTGGGCCCTAGCGAACGGGGGCAGTACTTC.

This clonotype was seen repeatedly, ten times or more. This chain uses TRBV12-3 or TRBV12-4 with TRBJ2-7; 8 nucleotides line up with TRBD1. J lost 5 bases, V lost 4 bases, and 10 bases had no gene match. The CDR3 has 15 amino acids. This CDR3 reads CASSSLGTGINEQYF. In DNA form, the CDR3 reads TGTGCCAGCAGTTCCCTCGGGACAGGTATTAACGAGCAGTACTTC.

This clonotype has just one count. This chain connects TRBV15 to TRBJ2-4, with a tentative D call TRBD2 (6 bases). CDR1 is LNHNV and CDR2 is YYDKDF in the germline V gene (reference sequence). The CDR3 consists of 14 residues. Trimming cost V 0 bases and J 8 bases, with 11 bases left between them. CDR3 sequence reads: CATSRDPGAYIQYF. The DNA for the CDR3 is TGTGCCACCAGCAGAGATCCGGGAGCATACATTCAGTACTTC. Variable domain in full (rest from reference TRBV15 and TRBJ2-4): DAMVIQNPRYQVTQFGKPVTLSCSQTLNHNVMYWYQQKSSQAPKLLFHYYDKDFNNEADTPDNFQSRRPNTSFCFLDIRSPGLGDTAMYLCATSRDPGAYIQYFGAGTRLSVL.

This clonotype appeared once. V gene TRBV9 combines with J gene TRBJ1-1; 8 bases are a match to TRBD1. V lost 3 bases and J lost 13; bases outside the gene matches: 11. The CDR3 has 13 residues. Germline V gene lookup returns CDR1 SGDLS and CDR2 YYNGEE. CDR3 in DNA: TGTGCCAGCAGCGAGGGACAGGCAGCCCGGGGTTTCTTT. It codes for CASSEGQAARGFF.

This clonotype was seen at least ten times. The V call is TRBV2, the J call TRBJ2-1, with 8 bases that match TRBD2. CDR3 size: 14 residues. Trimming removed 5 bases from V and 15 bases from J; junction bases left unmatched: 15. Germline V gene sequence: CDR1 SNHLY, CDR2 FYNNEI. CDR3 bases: TGTGCCAGCAGTCCAGCGGGGGCCCCAGCTGTCTGGTTCTTC. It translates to CASSPAGAPAVWFF. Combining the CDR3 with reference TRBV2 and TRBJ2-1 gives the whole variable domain EPEVTQTPSHQVTQMGQEVILRCVPISNHLYFYWYRQILGQKVEFLVSFYNNEISEKSEIFDDQFSVERPDGSNFTLKIRSTKLEDSAMYFCASSPAGAPAVWFFGPGTRLTVL.

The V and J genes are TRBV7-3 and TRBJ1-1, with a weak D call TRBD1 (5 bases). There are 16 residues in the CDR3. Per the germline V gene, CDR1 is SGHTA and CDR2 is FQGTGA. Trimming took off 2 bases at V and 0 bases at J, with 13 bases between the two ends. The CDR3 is CASSLPPGRMNTEAFF. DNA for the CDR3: TGTGCCAGCAGCTTACCTCCGGGACGGATGAACACTGAAGCTTTCTTT.

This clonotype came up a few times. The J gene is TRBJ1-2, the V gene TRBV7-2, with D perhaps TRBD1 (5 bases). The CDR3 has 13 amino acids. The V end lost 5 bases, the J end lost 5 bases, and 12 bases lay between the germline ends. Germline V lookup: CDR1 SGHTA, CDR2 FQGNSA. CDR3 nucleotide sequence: TGTGCCAGCAGCGGAGAGGGACTTTATGGCTACACCTTC. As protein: CASSGEGLYGYTF.

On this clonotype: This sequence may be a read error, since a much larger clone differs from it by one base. The CDR3 DNA follows: TGTGCCAGCAGTTTAGTAGACAATGAGCAGTACTTC. It is translated as CASSLVDNEQYF. The chain is built from TRBV12-3 or TRBV12-4 and TRBJ2-1; no definite D call. Gene TRBJ2-7 matches the end of the DNA better, so the J call may be wrong. The CDR3 is made up of 12 amino acids.